This T cell receptor beta chain was found in a study of T cell changes during pregnancy in multiple sclerosis (dated by TCRdb to about 2019). A note on the overall study: The study examined how the T cell repertoire changed over the course of pregnancy in women with multiple sclerosis.

A word on this clone: Its recognized antigen is unknown. There are no base qualities to consult, and no much larger clone falls within one base.

Library creation used the immunoSEQ multiplex PCR assay. The source is immuneACCESS, and TCRdb retained only in-frame sequences with V and J called. Part of the clones is not carried over; for the studies checked, unresolved V genes explain less than half of this, and the remainder is unexplained. Here the sample has some 94,000 clones; more than 85% occur a single time. The top ten constitute approximately 1.5% of the sample. This sample comprised peripheral blood, obtained in the first trimester of pregnancy. This receptor was obtained from a female donor with multiple sclerosis, enrolled in a pregnancy study.

The CDR3: CASKDRRLTQYF. The sequence in DNA is TGTGCCAGTAAGGACAGGAGATTGACCCAGTACTTC. This sequence uses TRBV2 and TRBJ2-5; 7 bases in between match TRBD1. CDR1 and CDR2 were assigned from the germline V gene as SNHLY and FYNNEI. Spanning cysteine to phenylalanine, the CDR3 consists of 12 amino acids. Just CDR3 DNA is preserved here, 36 bases in frame from base 1. At the junction V is shortened by 9 bases and J by 7 bases; bases outside the gene matches: 8.